The next 2 T cell receptor beta chains were all read from a single sample in a study of blood T cell repertoires in COVID-19. Clones were read by immunoSEQ multiplex PCR, and TCRdb kept only the in-frame ones, dropping some. The repertoire holds some 150,000 clones, with about 75% as singletons. The material sequenced was PBMCs or T cells enriched from blood (not recorded which). These receptors originate from a woman between 45 and 60 years old who had recovered from COVID-19.

In its sample, this clone was seen a few times. This chain links TRBV9 with TRBJ2-7; D might be TRBD1 (6 bases). This CDR3 comprises 16 residues. Germline V gives CDR1 SGDLS, CDR2 YYNGEE. V lost 4 bases and J 0 bases, leaving 17 bases between the germline ends. In DNA form, the CDR3 reads TGTGCCAGCAGCCCCCGTGGGACACAGAGCTCCTACGAGCAGTACTTC. Translated, it gives CASSPRGTQSSYEQYF.

The chain combines TRBV4-2 with TRBJ1-4; D may be TRBD1 (5 bases). V lost 2 bases and J 8 bases, leaving 18 bases between the germline ends. This CDR3 spans 16 amino acids. In germline, CDR1 is LGHNA, CDR2 YNFKEQ. The CDR3 region has the DNA TGTGCCAGCAGCCAATATTCCCGGGGGATAGGGGAAAAACTGTTTTTT. It codes for CASSQYSRGIGEKLFF.